These 10 T cell receptor beta chains share one sample of origin, sequenced in a study of shared clonotypes between healthy human individuals (TCRdb year 2020). The library was built by means of the immunoSEQ multiplex PCR assay. Imported from immuneACCESS, the table was reduced by TCRdb to in-frame sequences with V and J called. These copies leave out some clones; in studies compared against another copy, an unresolved V gene accounts for under half, and the cause of the remainder is not known. The sample table holds roughly 2,000,000 clones, of which over 85% were seen once. Of the sample, over 1.5% is held by the ten largest clones. CD8 naive samples were obtained by positive selection for CCR7 among CD45RO-negative cells, yielding a CD45RA+CCR7+ population from which TemRA cells were excluded. The sequenced material came from naive CD8+ T cells from PBMCs. This specimen's cell subset or site label, per the study, means: CD45RA+CCR7+. All receptors come from a man in his late teens or twenties in good health. Some clones in this sample may be carry-over from other donors' samples.

The CDR3 here is CASSEFRRGWNTEAFF. Here the CDR3 DNA reads TGTGCCAGCAGTGAATTTAGGAGGGGATGGAACACTGAAGCTTTCTTT. This chain links TRBV2 with TRBJ1-1; D is perhaps TRBD1 (5 bases). The CDR3 is made up of 16 amino acids. Per germline, CDR1 SNHLY and CDR2 FYNNEI. V was shortened by 2 bases and J by 1 base, with 14 bases between the two germline ends. The variable domain in full, with the rest retrieved from reference TRBV2 and TRBJ1-1, is EPEVTQTPSHQVTQMGQEVILRCVPISNHLYFYWYRQILGQKVEFLVSFYNNEISEKSEIFDDQFSVERPDGSNFTLKIRSTKLEDSAMYFCASSEFRRGWNTEAFFGQGTRLTVV.

The V gene is TRBV4-1, the J gene TRBJ1-2; D remains unclear. The germline gives CDR1 MGHRA, CDR2 YSYEKL. Trimming cost V 0 bases and J 10 bases, with 15 bases left between them. The CDR3 consists of 14 residues. The CDR3 DNA reads TGCGCCAGCAGCCAAGACCCGCGATTCAGCGACTACACCTTC. This gives the protein CASSQDPRFSDYTF.

The chain carries TRBV27 and TRBJ2-1; TRBD2 might be the D (6 bases). The CDR3 has 16 residues. The ends were cut back, 2 bases at V and 6 bases at J, with 17 bases in the middle. CDR1 and CDR2 (germline): MNHEY, SMNVEV (reference sequence). CDR3 protein: CASSLPGRGVGNEQFF. CDR3 DNA: TGTGCCAGCAGTTTACCCGGACGCGGGGTGGGCAATGAGCAGTTCTTC.

The chain is built from TRBV7-2 and TRBJ1-1; 8 bases agree with TRBD1. This CDR3 is built from 14 residues. Germline-derived CDR1 and CDR2 are SGHTA and FQGNSA. V trimming: 5 bases; J trimming: 4 bases; junction bases outside the gene matches: 6. CDR3 amino acids: CASSRTGTGTEAFF. In DNA, the CDR3 is TGTGCCAGCAGCAGGACCGGGACAGGCACTGAAGCTTTCTTT.

The CDR3 sequence is CASSRWGEETQYF. In DNA form, the CDR3 reads TGTGCCAGCAGCCGTTGGGGCGAAGAGACCCAGTACTTC. The chain combines TRBV11-2 with TRBJ2-5; D may be TRBD1 (5 bases). Germline V gene lookup returns CDR1 SGHAT and CDR2 FQNNGV. The CDR3 sequence is 13 residues long. V lost 5 bases to trimming and J lost 3 bases, with 10 bases between them.

This chain links TRBV28 with TRBJ2-7; 9 bases are a match to TRBD1. Germline values: CDR1 MDHEN, CDR2 SYDVKM. The V segment lost 7 bases and the J segment 3 bases; nucleotides outside the gene matches: 7. This CDR3 has 14 amino acids. The CDR3 loop reads CASKSGTGIYEQYF. The CDR3 bases are TGTGCCAGCAAATCCGGGACAGGGATCTACGAGCAGTACTTC.

Concerning this clone itself: Other DNA sequences in this specimen translate into the identical CDR3. This CDR3 reads CASSPTDTQYF. Written as DNA, the CDR3 is TGTGCCAGCAGCCCCACAGATACGCAGTATTTT. V gene TRBV2 combines with J gene TRBJ2-3; D unresolved. This CDR3 comprises 11 residues. Germline V gene sequence: CDR1 SNHLY, CDR2 FYNNEI. Trimming removed 6 bases at V and 2 bases at J, with 3 bases between.

The CDR3 coding sequence is TGCGCCAGCAGCCAAACACGGGGAACAAAAGAGACCCAGTACTTC. Translated, it gives CASSQTRGTKETQYF. The chain carries TRBV4-3 and TRBJ2-5, with a tentative D call TRBD2 (5 bases). This CDR3 is built from 15 residues. Between the trimmed V and J ends, which lost 2 bases and 3 bases, there was a span of 13 bases. Germline V CDR1 and CDR2: LGHNA, YSLEER.

This clone was counted between two and nine times. This sample also contains other DNA sequences that code for the same CDR3. The rearrangement links TRBV7-9 to TRBJ1-1, with D unclear. The V and J ends lost 5 bases and 1 base respectively, with 5 bases between them. The CDR3 consists of 12 residues. CDR1 and CDR2 (germline): SEHNR, FQNEAQ (reference sequence). The CDR3 here is CASSAGNTEAFF. DNA of the CDR3: TGTGCCAGCAGCGCAGGGAACACTGAAGCTTTCTTT.

The gene calls are TRBV5-4 and TRBJ1-4, with 9 bases lining up with TRBD1. This CDR3 is 16 amino acids long. V trimming: 0 bases; J trimming: 8 bases; junction bases outside the gene matches: 8. The germline CDR1 and CDR2 sequences are SGHNT and YYREEE (reference sequence). The DNA of the CDR3 is TGTGCCAGCAGCTTGGCCCCGGGACAGGGAGGAGAAAAACTGTTTTTT. Protein product: CASSLAPGQGGEKLFF. Full variable domain (remainder filled in from reference TRBV5-4 and TRBJ1-4): ETGVTQSPTHLIKTRGQQVTLRCSSQSGHNTVSWYQQALGQGPQFIFQYYREEENGRGNFPPRFSGLQFPNYSSELNVNALELDDSALYLCASSLAPGQGGEKLFFGSGTQLSVL.